Below are 30 T cell receptor beta chains sequenced from a single sample in a study of cytomegalovirus exposure and HLA in healthy donors. Primers: 60 Vbeta forward and 13 Jbeta reverse. The data were produced by immunoSEQ multiplex PCR, yet TCRdb's version contains in-frame clones alone and is incomplete. This table holds some 180,000 clones, roughly 74% found once. Sequenced: PBMCs. The origin of the receptors is a young woman in good health and CMV-seropositive.

This rearrangement joins TRBV30 to TRBJ1-6, with D tentatively TRBD1 (6 bases). Germline V gives CDR1 GTSNPN, CDR2 SVGIG (reference sequence). The CDR3 spans 14 residues. Trimming pared 1 base from V and 7 bases from J, leaving 11 bases between. In DNA form, the CDR3 reads TGTGCCTGGAGTGGACAGGCGGTGAATTCACCCCTCCACTTT. Its translation: CAWSGQAVNSPLHF.

This chain uses TRBV2 with TRBJ2-1, with D possibly TRBD1 on 5 matching bases. CDR1 is SNHLY, CDR2 FYNNEI, per germline. The CDR3 extends over 13 amino acids. V gave up 7 bases and J gave up 3 bases, with 10 bases separating them. The CDR3 region is CASTNDSYNEQFF. The DNA for the CDR3 is TGTGCCAGCACGAATGACAGCTACAATGAGCAGTTCTTC.

For the CDR3, the DNA is TGTGCCAGCAGGGCCTCCGGGTTCGAGCAGTACTTC. Translation: CASRASGFEQYF. The rearrangement links TRBV6-6 to TRBJ2-7; no firm D call. CDR3 length: 12 amino acids. V shed 6 bases and J shed 6 bases, with 12 bases lying between them. The V gene's germline CDR1 is MNHNY and CDR2 SVGAGI (reference sequence).

V and J are TRBV28 and TRBJ1-3; D is unresolved. The CDR3 spans 17 residues. V was cut by 1 base and J by 4 bases, with 17 bases left in between. The germline V gene encodes CDR1 MDHEN and CDR2 SYDVKM. The CDR3 nucleotides are TGTGCCAGCAGTTTATCTATTACCCGGGTCAAAGGAAACACCATATATTTT. Residues: CASSLSITRVKGNTIYF. Combining the CDR3 with reference TRBV28 and TRBJ1-3 gives the whole variable domain DVKVTQSSRYLVKRTGEKVFLECVQDMDHENMFWYRQDPGLGLRLIYFSYDVKMKEKGDIPEGYSVSREKKERFSLILESASTNQTSMYLCASSLSITRVKGNTIYFGEGSWLTVV.

This clone occurred once. The rearrangement uses TRBV5-6 and TRBJ2-3; D remains unclear. V shed 0 bases and J shed 3 bases, with 8 bases lying between them. CDR3 length equals 14 residues. From germline, CDR1 is SGHDT and CDR2 YYEEEE. In DNA form, the CDR3 reads TGTGCCAGCAGCTTGGATTCACAGACAGATACGCAGTATTTT. It codes for CASSLDSQTDTQYF.

This chain joins TRBV9 and TRBJ2-2; 11 bases line up with TRBD2. This CDR3 comprises 16 residues. The J segment lost 7 bases and the V segment lost 0 bases, leaving 5 bases of the junction unmatched. Germline CDR1 is SGDLS and CDR2 is YYNGEE. Written as DNA, the CDR3 is TGTGCCAGCAGCGTAGTAACTAGCGGGAGCGGCGGGGAGCTGTTTTTT. Amino acids: CASSVVTSGSGGELFF.

This chain connects TRBV2 to TRBJ2-7; 11 bases are shared with TRBD2. This CDR3 region has 16 residues. Looked up from germline, CDR1 is SNHLY and CDR2 is FYNNEI. V shed 6 bases, J shed 9 bases, and the junction held 16 bases outside the gene matches. The CDR3 nucleotides read TGTGCCAGCAGCAACATCCGGACTAGCGGGCTTTTTGGGCAGTACTTC. Translation gives CASSNIRTSGLFGQYF.

The gene calls are TRBV25-1 and TRBJ1-3, with D possibly matching TRBD1 (5 bases). V gave up 2 bases and J gave up 4 bases, with 18 bases separating them. Germline CDR1 and CDR2: MGHDK and SYGVNS. The CDR3 runs 17 residues. CDR3 loop: CASSEPNQGFGGNTIYF. CDR3 sequence (DNA): TGTGCCAGCAGTGAACCCAATCAGGGTTTTGGGGGAAACACCATATATTTT.

The CDR3 sequence is CASSSLAGGIYEQYF. The CDR3 coding sequence is TGCGCCAGCAGCTCTCTAGCGGGGGGAATCTACGAGCAGTACTTC. The J gene is TRBJ2-7, the V gene TRBV5-1, with 11 bases identical to TRBD2. The CDR3 spans 15 residues. With 3 bases clipped from V and 3 bases from J, the junction kept 5 bases outside the gene matches. From germline, CDR1 is SGHRS and CDR2 YFSETQ.

This chain joins TRBV7-2 and TRBJ2-5; weak D call: TRBD1 (5 bases). The germline CDR1 and CDR2 sequences are SGHTA and FQGNSA. V lost 1 base to trimming and J lost 1 base, with 13 bases between them. The CDR3 sequence is 16 residues long. The CDR3 sequence is CASSLGVAQVQETQYF. The CDR3 DNA follows: TGTGCCAGCAGCTTAGGTGTCGCACAGGTCCAAGAGACCCAGTACTTC.

The chain has TRBV11-3 and TRBJ2-3, with D perhaps TRBD1 (5 bases). The germline gives CDR1 SGHNT, CDR2 YENEEA. Between the trimmed V and J ends, which lost 0 bases and 4 bases, there was a span of 5 bases. The CDR3 spans 13 residues. DNA for the CDR3: TGTGCCAGCAGCTTAGAAGGGGCAGATACGCAGTATTTT. Its protein is CASSLEGADTQYF.

The table lists this clone with a count of one. This chain links TRBV19 with TRBJ2-7, with D maybe TRBD1 (5 bases). V shed 3 bases and J shed 6 bases, with 18 bases lying between them. CDR3 length: 15 residues. CDR1 is LNHDA and CDR2 is SQIVND in the germline V gene (reference sequence). CDR3 amino acids: CASSISLDSVTEQYF. The CDR3 nucleotides read TGTGCCAGTAGTATTTCTCTAGACAGTGTCACCGAGCAGTACTTC.

V gene TRBV30 combines with J gene TRBJ2-3; D call uncertain. Germline CDR1 is GTSNPN and CDR2 is SVGIG (reference sequence). V was clipped by 3 bases and J by 7 bases, with 11 bases between them. This CDR3 has 12 amino acids. CDR3 protein: CAWRLAQHTQYF. The CDR3 nucleotides read TGTGCCTGGAGATTGGCACAGCATACGCAGTATTTT. The full variable domain, rest sourced from reference TRBV30 and TRBJ2-3, is SQTIHQWPATLVQPVGSPLSLECTVEGTSNPNLYWYRQAAGRGLQLLFYSVGIGQISSEVPQNLSASRPQDRQFILSSKKLLLSDSGFYLCAWRLAQHTQYFGPGTRLTVL.

The chain recombines TRBV5-6 with TRBJ2-5, with D possibly being TRBD1 (6 bases). Germline CDR1 SGHDT, CDR2 YYEEEE. Trimming left V 4 bases short and J 7 bases short, with 17 bases between. This CDR3 region has 14 residues. CDR3 coding DNA: TGTGCCAGCAGCCTTCCTACAGGGATGGGGACCCAGTACTTC. Its protein product is CASSLPTGMGTQYF. The whole variable domain, remainder taken from reference TRBV5-6 and TRBJ2-5, is DAGVTQSPTHLIKTRGQQVTLRCSPKSGHDTVSWYQQALGQGPQFIFQYYEEEERQRGNFPDRFSGHQFPNYSSELNVNALLLGDSALYLCASSLPTGMGTQYFGPGTRLLVL.

The chain links TRBV28 to TRBJ2-2, with 10 nucleotides matching TRBD2. V lost 6 bases to trimming and J lost 4 bases; unmatched junction nucleotides: 8. Germline lookup yields CDR1 MDHEN and CDR2 SYDVKM. The length of the CDR3 is 16 residues. CDR3 DNA: TGTGCCAGCAGCTCCAGCGGGAGGGCGGGCACCGGGGAGCTGTTTTTT. As protein: CASSSSGRAGTGELFF.

V is TRBV7-8 and J is TRBJ1-5; perhaps TRBD1 as D (6 bases). The germline V gene has CDR1 SGHVS and CDR2 FQNEAQ. V was trimmed by 5 bases and J by 6 bases, leaving 8 bases between them. CDR3 length: 12 residues. The CDR3 DNA is TGTGCCAGCAGCAAAGGGGGTCAGCCCCAGCATTTT. Translating it yields CASSKGGQPQHF.

This chain links TRBV27 with TRBJ2-5, with 15 bases lining up with TRBD2. Germline values: CDR1 MNHEY, CDR2 SMNVEV (reference sequence). V lost 6 bases to trimming and J lost 7 bases; unmatched junction nucleotides: 12. The CDR3 runs 17 residues. The CDR3 DNA sequence: TGTGCCAGCAGGGGACTAGCGGGAGGCGGGCCGGTCAGGACCCAGTACTTC. It encodes CASRGLAGGGPVRTQYF.

The CDR3 region is CAWKGAHVYTF. For the CDR3, the DNA is TGTGCCTGGAAAGGGGCCCATGTTTACACCTTC. The chain employs TRBV30 and TRBJ1-2, with a tentative D call TRBD1 (5 bases). This CDR3 spans 11 amino acids. V lost 4 bases to trimming and J lost 11 bases, with 14 bases between them. Germline values: CDR1 GTSNPN, CDR2 SVGIG (reference sequence).

In its sample, this clone was seen once. The sample has other DNA sequences that encode this CDR3 too. This chain uses TRBV19 with TRBJ1-2; D uncertain. Germline V CDR1 and CDR2: LNHDA, SQIVND (reference sequence). The CDR3 loop spans 12 amino acids. Trimming left V 3 bases short and J 4 bases short, with 6 bases between. The CDR3 loop is CASSISGYGYTF. In DNA form, the CDR3 reads TGTGCCAGTAGTATTTCAGGCTATGGCTACACCTTC.

This chain links TRBV7-3 with TRBJ2-5; D unresolved. V was clipped by 4 bases and J by 6 bases, with 9 bases between them. The germline V gene encodes CDR1 SGHTA and CDR2 FQGTGA. There are 12 residues in the CDR3. CDR3 loop: CASSSSPKTQYF. The CDR3, as DNA: TGTGCCAGCAGCTCTAGTCCCAAGACCCAGTACTTC.

This clone has a handful of counts. This chain joins TRBV4-1 and TRBJ1-4; 7 bases fit TRBD1. CDR3 length equals 22 residues. The V segment lost 4 bases and the J segment 0 bases; nucleotides outside the gene matches: 23. Germline CDR1 and CDR2: MGHRA and YSYEKL. The CDR3: CASSLIFSRGRKESSTNEKLFF. The CDR3 coding sequence is TGCGCCAGCAGCCTCATTTTTAGTAGGGGGCGCAAGGAATCTTCAACTAATGAAAAACTGTTTTTT.

The rearrangement uses TRBV18 and TRBJ2-3; weak D call: TRBD1 (6 bases). Trimming took off 3 bases at V and 5 bases at J, with 12 bases between the two ends. Germline values: CDR1 KGHSH, CDR2 LQKENI. This CDR3 is 14 amino acids long. This chain's CDR3 is CASSPGHRIDTQYF. The CDR3 DNA is TGTGCCAGCTCACCGGGACATAGGATAGATACGCAGTATTTT.

This clone has just a few counts. V is TRBV6-5 and J is TRBJ2-7, with 7 bases that match TRBD1. The CDR3 runs to 15 residues. J lost 4 bases, V lost 0 bases, and 6 bases had no gene match. CDR1 is MNHEY, CDR2 SVGAGI, per germline. The CDR3 DNA follows: TGTGCCAGCAGTTACTCGAGGGGGCCGATGTACGAGCAGTACTTC. Translated: CASSYSRGPMYEQYF.

This clone was observed a handful of times. The rearrangement links TRBV10-3 to TRBJ2-3, with 7 bases identical to TRBD2. This CDR3 spans 14 amino acids. The V and J ends lost 4 bases and 1 base, in that order; junction bases with no gene match: 2. Germline V CDR1 and CDR2: ENHRY, SYGVKD. The CDR3 here is CAISVAGGTDTQYF. The CDR3 nucleotides read TGTGCCATCAGTGTCGCGGGAGGCACAGATACGCAGTATTTT.

With regard to this clone: One end of the junction does not line up with germline, which may come from a read error. Here the CDR3 reads CAGSYPGFTEAFF. CDR3 coding DNA: TGTGCCGGCAGTTATCCAGGGTTTACTGAAGCTTTCTTT. This chain joins TRBV6-5 and TRBJ1-1; D perhaps matches TRBD1 (5 bases). The CDR3 covers 13 residues. CDR1 and CDR2 (germline): MNHEY, SVGAGI.

V is TRBV7-9 and J is TRBJ2-5; 9 bases are a match to TRBD1. The end of the DNA fits TRBJ2-7 better, so the J call may be wrong. The CDR3 is 15 residues long. Germline CDR1 SEHNR, CDR2 FQNEAQ (reference sequence). The CDR3 region is CASSLAGTGRDEQYF. In DNA form, the CDR3 reads TGTGCCAGCAGCTTAGCTGGGACAGGGAGGGACGAGCAGTACTTC.

This chain uses TRBV11-2 with TRBJ2-7; D unclear. The V gene's germline CDR1 is SGHAT and CDR2 FQNNGV. V gave up 0 bases and J gave up 2 bases, with 11 bases separating them. The CDR3 covers 15 residues. The CDR3 protein is CASSLEGSSAYEQYF. DNA for the CDR3: TGTGCCAGCAGCTTAGAGGGCTCCTCCGCCTACGAGCAGTACTTC.

The J gene is TRBJ2-3, the V gene TRBV5-1; TRBD2 matches at 7 bases. The CDR3 has 14 amino acids. Per germline, CDR1 SGHRS and CDR2 YFSETQ. With V trimmed by 4 bases and J by 0 bases, 2 bases remained unmatched. The CDR3 nucleotides are TGCGCCAGCAGCGGGGGACTAAGCACAGATACGCAGTATTTT. This sequence encodes CASSGGLSTDTQYF.

The chain links TRBV19 to TRBJ2-7, with TRBD1 matching over 8 bases. This CDR3 is built from 14 residues. V dropped 5 bases and J dropped 5; count of bases not matched to a gene: 8. Germline V gene data show CDR1 as LNHDA and CDR2 as SQIVND (reference sequence). Here the CDR3 reads CASSRTGSADEQYF. Here the CDR3 DNA reads TGTGCCAGTAGTCGGACAGGGTCTGCGGACGAGCAGTACTTC.

The rearrangement joins TRBV7-9 to TRBJ1-4, with D uncertain. The CDR3 loop spans 12 amino acids. Trimming cost V 5 bases and J 6 bases, with 7 bases left between them. Germline assignment: CDR1 SEHNR and CDR2 FQNEAQ (reference sequence). The DNA of the CDR3 is TGTGCCAGCAGCCCCCTAGATGAAAAACTGTTTTTT. The encoded protein is CASSPLDEKLFF.